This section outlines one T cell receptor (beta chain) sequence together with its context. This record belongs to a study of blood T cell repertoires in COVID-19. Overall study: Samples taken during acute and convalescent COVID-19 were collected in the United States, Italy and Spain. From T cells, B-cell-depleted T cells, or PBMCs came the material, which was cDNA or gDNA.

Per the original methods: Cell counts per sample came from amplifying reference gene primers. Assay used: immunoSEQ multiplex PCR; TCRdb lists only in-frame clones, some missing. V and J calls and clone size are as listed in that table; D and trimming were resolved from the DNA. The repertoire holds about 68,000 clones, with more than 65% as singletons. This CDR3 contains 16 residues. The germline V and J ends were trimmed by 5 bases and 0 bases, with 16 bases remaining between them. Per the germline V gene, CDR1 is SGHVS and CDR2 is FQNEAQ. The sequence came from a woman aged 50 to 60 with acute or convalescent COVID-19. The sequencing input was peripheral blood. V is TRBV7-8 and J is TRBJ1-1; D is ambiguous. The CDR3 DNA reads TGTGCCAGCAGCCCCCTACGAGGAGGGATGAACACTGAAGCTTTCTTT. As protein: CASSPLRGGMNTEAFF. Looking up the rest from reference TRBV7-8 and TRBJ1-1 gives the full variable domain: GAGVSQSPRYKVAKRGQDVALRCDPISGHVSLFWYQQALGQGPEFLTYFQNEAQLDKSGLPSDRFFAERPEGSVSTLKIQRTQQEDSAVYLCASSPLRGGMNTEAFFGQGTRLTVV.